The 9 T cell receptor beta chains listed next were all sequenced from one sample in a study of CD8 T cells in ankylosing spondylitis. TCRdb reprocessed the 5' RACE reads via MiXCR and lists one record per CDR3 protein. The data show 40,000 to 55,000 distinct CDR3 sequences, less than 8.5% seen once. Sequencing was done on a sample of blood, either unsorted or a sorted T cell fraction (not recorded which). The receptor set was obtained from a female donor with ankylosing spondylitis or in good health (not recorded which).

This clonotype showed up many times. V and J are TRBV5-1 and TRBJ2-1, with D perhaps matching TRBD1 (5 bases). There are 15 residues in the CDR3. The germline V gene has CDR1 SGHRS and CDR2 YFSETQ. Trimming removed 4 bases from V and 2 bases from J, with 13 bases in between. CDR3 residues: CASSLQVGAYNEQFF. The CDR3 DNA follows: TGCGCCAGCAGCCTACAGGTTGGAGCCTACAATGAGCAGTTCTTC.

This clonotype appeared a single time. The chain joins TRBV18 to TRBJ1-1, with D possibly TRBD1 on 6 matching bases. CDR1 and CDR2 from the germline V gene are KGHSH and LQKENI. Trimming shortened V by 4 bases and J by 3 bases, and 15 bases separated the two germline ends. The CDR3 is 15 residues long. CDR3 DNA sequence: TGTGCCAGCTCACAGAACAGGGTAATGGACACTGAAGCTTTCTTT. Translating gives CASSQNRVMDTEAFF.

This clonotype was seen repeatedly, ten times or more. The V and J genes are TRBV7-2 and TRBJ1-1; no clear D. Germline values: CDR1 SGHTA, CDR2 FQGNSA. V lost 3 bases to trimming and J lost 1 base, with 12 bases between them. The CDR3 consists of 15 residues. The CDR3 coding sequence is TGTGCCAGCAGCTTTCGGACGGAGTCGAACACTGAAGCTTTCTTT. Translation gives CASSFRTESNTEAFF.

This clonotype turned up a few times. This chain joins TRBV29-1 and TRBJ2-7; TRBD1 is a possible D gene (6 bases). This CDR3 is built from 17 residues. The V end lost 4 bases, the J end lost 3 bases, and 25 bases lay between the germline ends. The germline CDR1 and CDR2 sequences are SQVTM and ANQGSEA. In DNA form, the CDR3 reads TGCAGCGTTGTTAGGGTCAGGGGAATCGGGACCCACTACGAGCAGTACTTC. Its translation: CSVVRVRGIGTHYEQYF.

This clonotype was recorded at least ten times. The CDR3 protein is CASSPTHSLSGGGIEQFF. The CDR3 DNA follows: TGTGCCAGCAGCCCTACACACAGCCTTAGCGGGGGGGGAATTGAGCAGTTCTTC. The chain employs TRBV3-1 and TRBJ2-1; 11 positions agree with TRBD2. J gave up 9 bases and V 4 bases, and 17 bases lay outside the gene matches. CDR3 length: 18 amino acids. Germline V gene sequence: CDR1 LGHDT, CDR2 YNNKEL (reference sequence).

This clonotype was observed at least ten times. The V gene is TRBV4-1, the J gene TRBJ1-3, with D uncertain. This CDR3 has 16 residues. Germline values: CDR1 MGHRA, CDR2 YSYEKL. The V and J ends lost 0 bases and 7 bases respectively, with 16 bases between them. The CDR3 bases are TGCGCCAGCAGCCAAGAGAGTAGTGATCGTCGGAACACCATATATTTT. Translating gives CASSQESSDRRNTIYF.

This clonotype was found many times. This chain links TRBV12-3 or TRBV12-4 with TRBJ1-3; TRBD1 agrees at 12 bases. After removal of 5 bases from V and 7 bases from J, the junction contained 9 bases not matched to a gene. The CDR3 runs to 16 residues. The CDR3 sequence is CASSLDGTGGLNTIYF. CDR3 bases: TGTGCCAGCAGTCTAGACGGGACAGGGGGCCTTAACACCATATATTTT.

This clonotype was seen a few times. The genes are TRBV5-1 and TRBJ2-1; 8 bases map to TRBD2. This CDR3 has 16 amino acids. V trimming: 4 bases; J trimming: 0 bases; junction bases outside the gene matches: 6. Germline V gene lookup returns CDR1 SGHRS and CDR2 YFSETQ. The CDR3 DNA sequence: TGCGCCAGCAGCGAAGTAGCGGGGAGCTCCTACAATGAGCAGTTCTTC. It specifies CASSEVAGSSYNEQFF.

In this sample, this clonotype turned up many times. This sequence joins TRBV4-2 and TRBJ2-5, with D unresolved. CDR1 is LGHNA, CDR2 YNFKEQ, per germline. The CDR3 loop spans 13 amino acids. The V end lost 0 bases, the J end lost 4 bases, and 6 bases lay between the germline ends. The CDR3 reads CASSQEFGETQYF. The CDR3 DNA reads as TGTGCCAGCAGCCAAGAGTTCGGAGAGACCCAGTACTTC.